This section outlines one T cell receptor (beta chain) sequence together with its context. This record comes from a study of response to subunit inactivated influenza vaccine. V lost 6 bases, J lost 4 bases, and 9 bases lay in between. The CDR3 consists of 13 residues. TCRdb recomputed calls from the RT-PCR reads with MiXCR, one row per CDR3 protein. The data hold a few hundred thousand distinct CDR3 sequences, with about 15% observed a single time. The rearrangement joins TRBV12-3 or TRBV12-4 to TRBJ1-4; D gene ambiguous. The origin of this receptor is a man aged 50 to 59 who received an inactivated influenza vaccine. Specimen: PBMCs from blood, collected less than 13 days after vaccination. The CDR3 nucleotides are TGTGCCAGCAGGGCAGACATTAATGAAAAACTGTTTTTT. It encodes CASRADINEKLFF.